This T cell receptor delta chain is from a study of gamma-delta T cells after stem cell transplantation. The CDR3 extends over 21 amino acids. Germline CDR1 and CDR2: GEAIGNYY and EKD. With regard to this clone: With a much larger clone just one base away, this may be a read error.

TCRdb re-called the RT-PCR reads through CATT. Here the sample spans 5,000 to 7,500 delta-chain clones, roughly 23% being singletons. Sequenced sample: gamma-delta T cells. This clonotype originated in a human donor. It is not recorded whose cells these are; they may come from a transplant donor. The V and J genes are TRDV2 and TRDJ3; 9 bases map to TRDD3. CDR3 DNA sequence: TGTGCCCGTGACACAGCGAGCTGGGGGATTCCTAGGACCTGGGACACCCGACAGATGTTTTTC. Translated, it gives CARDTASWGIPRTWDTRQMFF.